The rows below give T cell receptor beta chains drawn from one sample of a study of Graves' ophthalmopathy and Graves' hyperthyroidism. MiXCR was run by TCRdb on the multiplex PCR reads, yielding one entry per CDR3 protein. There are about 1.2 million distinct CDR3 sequences in the sample; about 36% occur only once, and roughly 11% lies in the top ten. The specimen sequenced was peripheral blood or thyroid tissue (not recorded which). The receptors were sampled from an adult man with Graves' hyperthyroidism. CDR3s include the opening cysteine and the closing phenylalanine or tryptophan. The D gene is left open where the match is weak. Expanded clones are given a class, and other clones once, few, many or no size at all.

D,size,J,length,V,CDR3,DNA
NA,many,TRBJ2-7,16,TRBV29-1,CSVEVPGGEPHYEQYF,TGCAGCGTTGAAGTCCCTGGGGGAGAACCACACTACGAGCAGTACTTC
NA,few,TRBJ1-1,15,TRBV7-2,CASSVITGSDTEAFF,TGTGCCAGCAGCGTAATAACAGGGTCGGACACTGAAGCTTTCTTT
NA,many,TRBJ2-2,16,TRBV7-9,CASSLAFRAPGGELFF,TGTGCCAGCAGCTTAGCCTTCAGGGCGCCGGGCGGGGAGCTGTTTTTT
NA,many,TRBJ2-5,12,TRBV7-9,CASSLSSQTQYF,TGTGCCAGCAGCTTAAGCTCGCAGACCCAGTACTTC
NA,NA,TRBJ2-7,10,TRBV24-1,CAARIHEQYF,TGTGCCGCTAGGATCCACGAGCAGTACTTC
NA,once,TRBJ2-3,15,TRBV11-1,CASRISWGTTDTQYF,TGCGCCAGCAGAATCAGTTGGGGGACCACAGATACGCAGTATTTT
NA,many,TRBJ1-1,13,TRBV10-3,CATHNTGNTEAFF,TGTGCCACGCACAACACAGGGAACACTGAAGCTTTCTTT
NA,many,TRBJ2-7,18,TRBV7-9,CASSPVRPGTVNSYEQYF,TGTGCCAGCAGCCCGGTCCGACCCGGGACGGTAAACTCCTACGAGCAGTACTTC
NA,NA,TRBJ2-5,14,TRBV9,CASSPQGHSETQYF,TGTGCCAGCAGCCCACAGGGACATTCTGAGACCCAGTACTTC
TRBD1,NA,TRBJ2-7,13,TRBV27,CATAGQGNNEQYF,TGTGCCACGGCGGGACAGGGTAATAACGAGCAGTACTTC
TRBD2,NA,TRBJ2-1,16,TRBV20-1,CSASSRTSGRMNEQFF,TGCAGTGCTAGCTCTAGGACTAGCGGGAGGATGAATGAGCAGTTCTTC
NA,NA,TRBJ1-6,15,TRBV20-1,CSARDGSGPNSPLHF,TGCAGTGCTAGAGATGGCAGCGGGCCTAATTCACCCCTCCACTTT
NA,NA,TRBJ2-5,12,TRBV2,CASSENYGLLYF,TGTGCCAGCAGTGAAAATTACGGGTTACTGTACTTC
NA,NA,TRBJ2-7,13,TRBV10-3,CAISESDSYEQYF,TGTGCCATCAGTGAGTCCGACTCCTACGAGCAGTACTTC
TRBD1,few,TRBJ2-7,15,TRBV5-1,CASRNRTGTGYEQYF,TGCGCCAGCAGGAACCGTACCGGGACAGGATACGAGCAGTACTTC
NA,few,TRBJ1-1,13,TRBV16,CASSQLADTEAFF,TGTGCCAGCAGCCAATTGGCGGACACTGAAGCTTTCTTT
NA,many,TRBJ1-2,13,TRBV20-1,CSATLLGGHGYTF,TGCAGTGCTACCCTCCTGGGGGGTCATGGCTACACCTTC
NA,many,TRBJ1-4,17,TRBV14,CASSQDSRLWGSEKLFF,TGTGCCAGCAGCCAAGACTCCCGACTCTGGGGCAGTGAAAAACTGTTTTTT
NA,NA,TRBJ2-4,14,TRBV7-2,CASSLAVAKNIQYF,TGTGCCAGCAGCTTAGCGGTAGCCAAAAACATTCAGTACTTC
TRBD1,NA,TRBJ1-6,15,TRBV6-6,CASSSSDRVNSPLHF,TGTGCCAGCAGTTCCTCGGACAGGGTTAATTCACCCCTCCACTTT
TRBD1,few,TRBJ2-2,17,TRBV7-9,CASSPKPGQENTGELFF,TGTGCCAGCAGCCCGAAACCGGGACAGGAGAACACCGGGGAGCTGTTTTTT
TRBD2,many,TRBJ2-7,17,TRBV11-2,CASSLVSRSGSVYEQYF,TGTGCCAGCAGCTTAGTTTCCCGCAGCGGGAGCGTCTACGAGCAGTACTTC
NA,NA,TRBJ2-7,16,TRBV4-1,CASSPEGGFGTYEQYF,TGCGCCAGCAGCCCCGAGGGCGGTTTCGGCACCTACGAGCAGTACTTC
NA,few,TRBJ1-5,15,TRBV4-3,CASSQITGSNQPQHF,TGCGCCAGCAGCCAAATTACAGGGAGTAATCAGCCCCAGCATTTT
NA,few,TRBJ2-7,14,TRBV12-3/TRBV12-4,CASSTDKGSHEQYF,TGTGCCAGCAGTACCGACAAGGGCTCTCACGAGCAGTACTTC
NA,many,TRBJ1-5,16,TRBV7-9,CASSLSPGGWEQPQHF,TGTGCCAGCAGCCTTAGTCCGGGGGGTTGGGAGCAGCCCCAGCATTTT
TRBD1,NA,TRBJ1-1,19,TRBV10-3,CAISVLGQSSSGAQTEAFF,TGTGCCATCAGTGTACTGGGACAGTCTTCCTCTGGAGCCCAGACTGAAGCTTTCTTT
NA,NA,TRBJ2-7,13,TRBV29-1,CSVEGGHTYEQYF,TGCAGCGTTGAAGGCGGACACACCTACGAGCAGTACTTC
NA,NA,TRBJ2-5,12,TRBV28,CASCRGTETQYF,TGTGCCAGCTGTCGTGGGACGGAGACCCAGTACTTC
NA,NA,TRBJ1-2,16,TRBV10-2,CASSDDMGTLNYGYTF,TGCGCCAGCAGTGATGACATGGGCACACTAAACTATGGCTACACCTTC
NA,many,TRBJ2-7,13,TRBV19,CASRGKQSYEQYF,TGTGCCAGTAGGGGTAAACAGAGCTACGAGCAGTACTTC
NA,many,TRBJ1-1,12,TRBV20-1,CSGQYNTAEAFF,TGCAGCGGACAGTATAACACTGCTGAAGCTTTCTTT
TRBD1,NA,TRBJ1-2,14,TRBV11-2,CASSSRQGLYGYTF,TGTGCCAGCAGCTCCCGACAGGGACTGTATGGCTACACCTTC
TRBD2,NA,TRBJ2-5,13,TRBV5-6,CASSRGEEETQYF,TGTGCCAGCAGCCGGGGGGAGGAAGAGACCCAGTACTTC
TRBD1,few,TRBJ1-6,15,TRBV5-6,CASSLATGGISPLHF,TGTGCCAGCAGCTTGGCCACAGGGGGAATTTCACCCCTCCACTTT
NA,many,TRBJ1-3,13,TRBV10-3,CAISELSPGAIYF,TGTGCCATCAGTGAGTTATCCCCGGGCGCCATATATTTT
NA,many,TRBJ2-7,15,TRBV4-3,CASRPRDSSSYEQYF,TGCGCCAGCAGGCCGCGGGACTCTAGCTCCTACGAGCAGTACTTC
NA,NA,TRBJ1-6,12,TRBV18,CASSGSSAPLHF,TGTGCCAGCTCAGGGTCTTCTGCACCCCTCCACTTT
NA,few,TRBJ1-2,11,TRBV12-3/TRBV12-4,CASSMGDGYTF,TGTGCCAGCTCGATGGGGGATGGCTACACCTTC
TRBD1,NA,TRBJ1-5,18,TRBV9,CASSAGGQGTFGNQPQHF,TGTGCCAGCAGCGCAGGGGGACAGGGGACGTTTGGAAATCAGCCCCAGCATTTT
TRBD1,few,TRBJ2-7,14,TRBV5-1,CASSMTGARDEQYF,TGCGCCAGCAGCATGACAGGGGCCCGCGACGAGCAGTACTTC
TRBD2,NA,TRBJ2-5,16,TRBV12-3/TRBV12-4,CASSLGTSGGWETQYF,TGTGCCAGCAGTTTGGGGACTAGCGGGGGGTGGGAGACCCAGTACTTC
NA,once,TRBJ2-3,15,TRBV10-2,CASSFGLRVPDTQYF,TGCGCCAGCAGCTTCGGGTTGCGGGTCCCAGATACGCAGTATTTT
NA,many,TRBJ1-2,15,TRBV5-6,CASSLGQAASRGYTF,TGTGCCAGCAGCTTGGGTCAGGCCGCCTCACGGGGCTACACCTTC
NA,NA,TRBJ1-5,12,TRBV7-8,CASSHQFPRQRF,TGTGCCAGCAGTCACCAATTTCCGCGACAGCGTTTT
TRBD1,NA,TRBJ2-7,13,TRBV29-1,CSSKTGPSYEQYF,TGCAGCTCGAAGACAGGGCCATCCTACGAGCAGTACTTC
NA,few,TRBJ2-5,13,TRBV7-3,CASSSGSQETQYF,TGTGCCAGCAGCTCCGGGTCCCAAGAGACCCAGTACTTC
NA,many,TRBJ1-2,16,TRBV10-3,CAIIKQLGLPNYGYTF,TGTGCCATCATTAAACAGCTTGGCCTCCCTAACTATGGCTACACCTTC
TRBD1,many,TRBJ2-2,16,TRBV10-1,CASSDPGQGNTGELFF,TGCGCCAGCAGTGACCCGGGACAGGGGAACACCGGGGAGCTGTTTTTT
NA,NA,TRBJ1-5,15,TRBV20-1,CSARGGPRGNQPQHF,TGCAGTGCTAGAGGCGGGCCGAGGGGCAATCAGCCCCAGCATTTT
NA,many,TRBJ2-2,14,TRBV7-2,CASSLVSSDGELFF,TGTGCCAGCAGCTTAGTTTCGAGCGACGGGGAGCTGTTTTTT
TRBD1,few,TRBJ2-7,17,TRBV19,CASSTRVQGEGAYEQYF,TGTGCCAGTAGTACACGGGTACAGGGGGAAGGGGCCTACGAGCAGTACTTC
TRBD1,few,TRBJ1-6,16,TRBV11-2,CASSTPGQGGNSPLHF,TGTGCCAGCAGCACGCCGGGACAGGGAGGTAATTCACCCCTCCACTTT
NA,few,TRBJ1-6,15,TRBV15,CATSRETGGNSPLHF,TGTGCCACCAGCAGAGAAACCGGGGGAAATTCACCCCTCCACTTT
NA,NA,TRBJ1-6,13,TRBV12-3/TRBV12-4,CASRQADNSPLHF,TGTGCCAGCAGACAGGCCGATAATTCACCCCTCCACTTT
NA,NA,TRBJ1-2,16,TRBV12-3/TRBV12-4,CASSSKIDRQNFGYTF,TGTGCCAGCAGTTCCAAGATTGACAGACAAAACTTTGGCTACACCTTC
NA,many,TRBJ1-5,14,TRBV12-3/TRBV12-4,CASSLENGYQPQHF,TGTGCCAGCAGTTTGGAGAACGGCTATCAGCCCCAGCATTTT
NA,NA,TRBJ1-2,13,TRBV4-2,CASSPAETLGNTF,TGTGCCAGCAGCCCCGCCGAGACACTTGGAAACACCTTC
NA,few,TRBJ2-2,15,TRBV4-1,CASSHERSNTGELFF,TGTGCCAGCAGCCACGAAAGGTCGAACACCGGGGAGCTGTTTTTT
TRBD2,NA,TRBJ2-5,15,TRBV7-9,CASSWTSGDGQTQYF,TGTGCCAGCAGCTGGACTAGCGGGGATGGACAGACCCAGTACTTC